This is a list of T cell receptor beta chains from one sample in a study of blood T cell repertoires in COVID-19. This table comes from immunoSEQ multiplex PCR, and its TCRdb copy is limited to in-frame clones, with some not included. The sample has about 120,000 clones; around four fifths are singletons. Specimen: peripheral blood. These receptors were obtained from a man aged 25 to 40 with acute or convalescent COVID-19. Each CDR3 is given with its conserved first and last residue. A D gene is named only where the DNA matches it firmly. Clone size appears in some rows only: once, few, many, or a class for an expanded clone.

TRBV7-2	NA	TRBD1	TRBJ1-2	13	TGTGCCAGCATCAAGGGGGCAGGATATGGCTACACCTTC	CASIKGAGYGYTF
TRBV4-2	NA	TRBD1	TRBJ1-4	16	TGTGCCAGCAGCCAAGATTCCCCAGGGGGGAATGAAAAACTGTTTTTT	CASSQDSPGGNEKLFF
TRBV10-3	NA	NA	TRBJ1-2	14	TGTGCCATCAGTGAGTCGAGAACAGACTATGGCTACACCTTC	CAISESRTDYGYTF
TRBV7-8	NA	NA	TRBJ1-6	12	TGTGCCAGCAGCGCCAGGGATTCACCCCTCCACTTT	CASSARDSPLHF
TRBV9	NA	NA	TRBJ2-2	15	TGTGCCAGCAGCGTAATGAGTCCCCACACCGGGGAGCTGTTTTTT	CASSVMSPHTGELFF
TRBV11-2	once	NA	TRBJ2-5	15	TGTGCCAGCAGCTCAACCCTTGGGGGGTTAGAGACCCAGTACTTC	CASSSTLGGLETQYF
TRBV19	NA	NA	TRBJ1-1	13	TGTGCCAGTAGTCCCGCGGGGAACACTGAAGCTTTCTTT	CASSPAGNTEAFF
TRBV28	NA	NA	TRBJ1-2	16	TGTGCCAGCAGTCTTATGGTACGGGTTGTGGGTTATGGCTACACCTTC	CASSLMVRVVGYGYTF
TRBV6-5	NA	TRBD2	TRBJ2-5	15	TGTGCCAGCAGCGCGACTAGCGGGAGGGGAGAGACCCAGTACTTC	CASSATSGRGETQYF
TRBV24-1	NA	NA	TRBJ2-1	14	TGTGCCACCAGTGATCACAGGAGGGTCAATGAGCAGTTCTTC	CATSDHRRVNEQFF
TRBV5-1	NA	NA	TRBJ1-6	14	TGCGCCAGCAGCTTGGGACAGACTAATTCACCCCTCCACTTT	CASSLGQTNSPLHF
TRBV11-2	NA	NA	TRBJ1-1	12	TGTGCCAGCAGCTTCCAGAACACTGAAGCTTTCTTT	CASSFQNTEAFF
TRBV27	NA	NA	TRBJ1-5	14	TGTGCCAGCAGTTTTTCAGGGCCGAATCAGCCCCAGCATTTT	CASSFSGPNQPQHF
TRBV7-2	NA	TRBD1	TRBJ1-2	15	TGTGCCAGCAGCTTTTCTTGGACAGGGGCGGATGGCTACACCTTC	CASSFSWTGADGYTF
TRBV5-5	NA	NA	TRBJ1-2	16	TGTGCCAGCAGCTTGGGGGCAACGGGCAGGGGTAATGGCTACACCTTC	CASSLGATGRGNGYTF
TRBV27	once	TRBD1	TRBJ1-3	20	TGTGCCAGCAGTTTACGAGCTTACAGGGGGGCTACCGACTCTGGAAACACCATATATTTT	CASSLRAYRGATDSGNTIYF
TRBV6-5	NA	NA	TRBJ2-3	13	TGTGCCAGCACCCCCCCGAATGGCGATACGCAGTATTTT	CASTPPNGDTQYF
TRBV5-8	NA	TRBD1	TRBJ2-6	16	TGTGCCAGCAGCATGGGACAGAAGCCTGGGGCCAACGTCCTGACTTTC	CASSMGQKPGANVLTF
TRBV5-1	once	NA	TRBJ2-3	17	TGCGCCAGCAGCTTGGAACAGCGGTCGGGGGGCACAGATACGCAGTATTTT	CASSLEQRSGGTDTQYF
TRBV6-2/TRBV6-3	NA	TRBD2	TRBJ2-3	18	TGTGCCAGCAGTCCCGGGACTAGAAATTATCGTGAGTCAGATACGCAGTATTTT	CASSPGTRNYRESDTQYF
TRBV4-3	NA	TRBD1	TRBJ2-3	17	TGCGCCAGCAGCCAAGACTGGGGACAGGTAACGGCGAATACGCAGTATTTT	CASSQDWGQVTANTQYF
TRBV4-2	NA	NA	TRBJ2-7	13	TGTGCCAGCAGCCAAGGCGTTGGTTACGAGCAGTACTTC	CASSQGVGYEQYF
TRBV10-3	few	TRBD2	TRBJ2-2	15	TGTGCCATCAGTGGACCGGGACTAGCGGAGGGGGAGCTGTTTTTT	CAISGPGLAEGELFF
TRBV12-3/TRBV12-4	NA	NA	TRBJ2-2	13	TGTGCAATGGCGGAACAGAACACCGGGGAGCTGTTTTTT	CAMAEQNTGELFF
TRBV4-3	NA	NA	TRBJ1-2	14	TGCGCCAGCAGCTCGGACAGAAACTACTATGGCTACACCTTC	CASSSDRNYYGYTF
TRBV6-4	once	TRBD1	TRBJ1-2	13	TGTGCCAGCAGTGACGGACAGGGTAGGGGCTACACCTTC	CASSDGQGRGYTF
TRBV10-3	NA	NA	TRBJ1-4	12	TGTGCCATCAGGGACTCTGCAGGAGAACTGTTTTTT	CAIRDSAGELFF
TRBV30	NA	NA	TRBJ1-3	12	TGTGCCTGGACCCAGGGGAGAAACACCATATATTTT	CAWTQGRNTIYF